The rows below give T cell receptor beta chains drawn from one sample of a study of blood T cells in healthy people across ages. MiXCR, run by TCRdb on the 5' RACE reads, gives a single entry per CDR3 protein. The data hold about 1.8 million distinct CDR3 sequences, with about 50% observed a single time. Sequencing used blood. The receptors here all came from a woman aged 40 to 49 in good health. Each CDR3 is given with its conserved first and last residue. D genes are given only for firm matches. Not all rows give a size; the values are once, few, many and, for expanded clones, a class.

CASSPGQGTSSYEQYF TGTGCCAGCAGCCCAGGACAGGGCACGAGCTCCTACGAGCAGTACTTC NA TRBJ2-7 16 TRBV7-8 TRBD1
CAITSSTDTQYF TGTGCCATCACATCGAGCACAGATACGCAGTATTTT NA TRBJ2-3 12 TRBV10-3 NA
CASRTAGQPNTEAFF TGTGCCAGCAGGACGGCGGGACAACCGAACACTGAAGCTTTCTTT NA TRBJ1-1 15 TRBV6-1 NA
CASRREGFSYNEQFF TGTGCCAGCCGTAGGGAAGGGTTTTCCTACAATGAGCAGTTCTTC NA TRBJ2-1 15 TRBV6-1 NA
CASSVRAGGNTDTQYF TGTGCCAGCAGCGTAAGAGCGGGGGGCAACACAGATACGCAGTATTTT NA TRBJ2-3 16 TRBV9 TRBD2
CASSSPLNNEQYF TGTGCCAGCAGCTCTCCCCTGAACAATGAGCAGTACTTC NA TRBJ2-5 13 TRBV5-6 NA
CASSQGGQGVDEQFF TGTGCCAGCAGCCAAGGGGGACAGGGCGTCGATGAGCAGTTCTTC few TRBJ2-1 15 TRBV3-1 TRBD1
CASSQRQGAVPGANVLTF TGTGCCAGCAGTCAACGACAGGGGGCCGTTCCTGGGGCCAACGTCCTGACTTTC NA TRBJ2-6 18 TRBV25-1 TRBD1
CASSLGMEETQYF TGTGCCAGCAGCTTGGGGATGGAAGAGACCCAGTACTTC NA TRBJ2-5 13 TRBV5-4 NA
CASSLPGRGQSIQYF TGTGCCAGCAGCTTACCAGGGAGGGGACAGTCCATTCAGTACTTC few TRBJ2-4 15 TRBV7-8 NA
CASSQDILAGGVRETQYF TGCGCCAGCAGCCAAGATATTCTAGCGGGGGGCGTCCGGGAGACCCAGTACTTC few TRBJ2-5 18 TRBV4-1 TRBD2
CSAKKGVSSQPQHF TGCAGTGCAAAAAAGGGTGTAAGCAGTCAGCCCCAGCATTTT NA TRBJ1-5 14 TRBV20-1 NA
CASSFIFFQGTVSYNEQFF TGTGCCAGCAGTTTTATTTTTTTCCAGGGAACCGTCTCCTACAACGAGCAGTTCTTC NA TRBJ2-1 19 TRBV28 NA
CASSQDRTSGLSYNEQFF TGCGCCAGCAGCCAAGACCGGACTAGCGGGTTATCCTACAATGAGCAGTTCTTC few TRBJ2-1 18 TRBV4-3 TRBD2
CASSVNRGVLTDTQYF TGTGCCTCATCAGTGAATCGGGGGGTCCTCACAGATACGCAGTATTTT NA TRBJ2-3 16 TRBV10-3 TRBD2
CATSRDFASGVRTQYF TGTGCCACCAGCAGAGATTTCGCTAGCGGGGTGCGCACGCAGTATTTT NA TRBJ2-3 16 TRBV15 TRBD2
CASNGPKGDEQYF TGTGCCAGCAACGGACCAAAAGGGGACGAGCAGTACTTC NA TRBJ2-7 13 TRBV6-2/TRBV6-3 NA
CSVDMRLAGAYNEQFF TGCAGCGTAGACATGCGACTAGCGGGGGCCTACAATGAGCAGTTCTTC NA TRBJ2-1 16 TRBV29-1 TRBD2
CSARQVLQPQHF TGCAGTGCTAGGCAGGTGCTTCAGCCCCAGCATTTT NA TRBJ1-5 12 TRBV20-1 NA
CASSFSGTGDAEQFF TGTGCCAGCAGTTTCTCCGGGACAGGGGATGCTGAGCAGTTCTTC NA TRBJ2-1 15 TRBV6-5 TRBD1